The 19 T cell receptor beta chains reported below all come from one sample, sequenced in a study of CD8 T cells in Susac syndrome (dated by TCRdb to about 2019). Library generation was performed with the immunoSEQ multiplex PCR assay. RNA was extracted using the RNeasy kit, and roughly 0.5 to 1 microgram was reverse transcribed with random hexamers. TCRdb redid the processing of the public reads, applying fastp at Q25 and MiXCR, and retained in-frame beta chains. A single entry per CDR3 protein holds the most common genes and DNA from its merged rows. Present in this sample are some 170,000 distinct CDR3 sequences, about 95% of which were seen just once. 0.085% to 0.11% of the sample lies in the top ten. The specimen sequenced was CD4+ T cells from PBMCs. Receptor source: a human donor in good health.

DNA of the CDR3: TGTGCCAGCTCGGGGCAGGGGCCGAACACCGGGGAGCTGTTTTTT. Protein product: CASSGQGPNTGELFF. This chain joins TRBV18 and TRBJ2-2; tentatively, D is TRBD1 (6 bases). CDR1 and CDR2 (germline): KGHSH, LQKENI. The CDR3 contains 15 residues. Trimming pared 6 bases from V and 0 bases from J, leaving 11 bases between.

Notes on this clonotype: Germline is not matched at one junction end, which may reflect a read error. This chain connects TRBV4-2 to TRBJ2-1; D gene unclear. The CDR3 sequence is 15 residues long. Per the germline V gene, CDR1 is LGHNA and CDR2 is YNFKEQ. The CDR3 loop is CASSQDAISYNGQFF. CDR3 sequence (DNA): TGTGCCAGCAGCCAAGACGCTATCTCCTACAATGGGCAGTTCTTC.

DNA for the CDR3: TGCGCCAGCAGCCAAGATCCGGCAAACTCTGGGGCCAACGTCCTGACTTTC. As protein: CASSQDPANSGANVLTF. The chain recombines TRBV4-3 with TRBJ2-6; D unclear. CDR1 and CDR2 from the germline V gene are LGHNA and YSLEER. Trimming left V 0 bases short and J 0 bases short, with 9 bases between. The CDR3 loop spans 17 amino acids.

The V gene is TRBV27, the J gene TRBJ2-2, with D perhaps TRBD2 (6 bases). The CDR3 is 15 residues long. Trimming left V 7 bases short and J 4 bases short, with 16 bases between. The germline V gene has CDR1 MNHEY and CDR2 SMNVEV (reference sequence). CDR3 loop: CASKRRREITGELFF. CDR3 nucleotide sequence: TGTGCCAGCAAAAGGCGTCGGGAGATCACCGGGGAGCTGTTTTTT.

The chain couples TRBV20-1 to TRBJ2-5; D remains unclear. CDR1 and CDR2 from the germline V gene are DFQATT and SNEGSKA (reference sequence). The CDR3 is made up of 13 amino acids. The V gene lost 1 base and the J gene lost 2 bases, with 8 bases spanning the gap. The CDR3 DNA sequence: TGCAGTGCTAGAGTTGAGATTCAAGAGACCCAGTACTTC. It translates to CSARVEIQETQYF.

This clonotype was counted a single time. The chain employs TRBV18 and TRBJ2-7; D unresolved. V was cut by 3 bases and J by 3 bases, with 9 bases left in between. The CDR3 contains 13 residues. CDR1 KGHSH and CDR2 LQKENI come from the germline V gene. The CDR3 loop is CASSPDRHYEQYF. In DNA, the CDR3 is TGTGCCAGCTCACCGGACCGTCACTACGAGCAGTACTTC.

The DNA of the CDR3 is TGTGCCAGCAGCTCCCGAGAGGGGGAAGCTTTCTTT. Protein product: CASSSREGEAFF. V and J are TRBV5-6 and TRBJ1-1, with D possibly being TRBD1 (5 bases). This CDR3 is 12 amino acids long. Germline V gene lookup returns CDR1 SGHDT and CDR2 YYEEEE. V lost 3 bases to trimming and J lost 8 bases, with 11 bases between them.

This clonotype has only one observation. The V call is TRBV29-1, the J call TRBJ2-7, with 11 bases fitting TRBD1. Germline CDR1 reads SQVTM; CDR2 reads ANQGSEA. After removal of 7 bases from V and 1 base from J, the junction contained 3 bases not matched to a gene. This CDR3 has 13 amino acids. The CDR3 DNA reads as TGCAGCGCGGGGACAGGGGGTTCCTACGAGCAGTACTTC. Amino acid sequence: CSAGTGGSYEQYF.

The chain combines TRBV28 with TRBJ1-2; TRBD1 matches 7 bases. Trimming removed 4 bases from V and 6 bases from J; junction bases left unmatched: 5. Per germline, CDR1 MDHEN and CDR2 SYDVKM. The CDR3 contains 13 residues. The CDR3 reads CASSWTTGNGYTF. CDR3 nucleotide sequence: TGTGCCAGCAGTTGGACGACAGGGAATGGCTACACCTTC.

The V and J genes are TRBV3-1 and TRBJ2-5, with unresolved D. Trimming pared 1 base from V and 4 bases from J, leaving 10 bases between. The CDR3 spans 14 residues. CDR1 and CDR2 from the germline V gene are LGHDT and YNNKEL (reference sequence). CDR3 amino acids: CASSQARRGETQYF. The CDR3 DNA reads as TGTGCCAGCAGCCAAGCGCGCCGAGGAGAGACCCAGTACTTC.

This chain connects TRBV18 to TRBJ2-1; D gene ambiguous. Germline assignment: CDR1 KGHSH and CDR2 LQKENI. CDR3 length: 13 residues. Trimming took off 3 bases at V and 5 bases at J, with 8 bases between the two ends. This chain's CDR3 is CASSPFWDNEQFF. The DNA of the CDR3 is TGTGCCAGCTCACCTTTCTGGGACAATGAGCAGTTCTTC.

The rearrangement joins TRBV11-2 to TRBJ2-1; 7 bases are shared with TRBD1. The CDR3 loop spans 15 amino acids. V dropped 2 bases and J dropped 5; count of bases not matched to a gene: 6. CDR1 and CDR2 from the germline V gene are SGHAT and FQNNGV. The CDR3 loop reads CASSLSGTANNEQFF. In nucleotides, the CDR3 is TGTGCCAGCAGCTTATCTGGGACAGCCAACAATGAGCAGTTCTTC.

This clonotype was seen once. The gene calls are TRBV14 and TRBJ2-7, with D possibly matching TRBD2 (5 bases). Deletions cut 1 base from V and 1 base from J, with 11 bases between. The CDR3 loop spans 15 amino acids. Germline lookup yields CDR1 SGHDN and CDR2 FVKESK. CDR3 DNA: TGTGCCAGCAGCCAAGGTCCTAGAGGGTCCTACGAGCAGTACTTC. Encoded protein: CASSQGPRGSYEQYF.

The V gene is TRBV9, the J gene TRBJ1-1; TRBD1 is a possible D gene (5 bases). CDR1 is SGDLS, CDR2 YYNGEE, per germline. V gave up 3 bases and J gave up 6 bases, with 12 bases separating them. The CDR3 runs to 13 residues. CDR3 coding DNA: TGTGCCAGCAGCGGGGGACGGGGCTCTGAAGCTTTCTTT. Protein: CASSGGRGSEAFF.

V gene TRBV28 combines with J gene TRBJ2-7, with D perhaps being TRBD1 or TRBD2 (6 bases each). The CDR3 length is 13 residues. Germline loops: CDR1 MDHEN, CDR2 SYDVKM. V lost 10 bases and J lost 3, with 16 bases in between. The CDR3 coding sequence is TGTGCCACGACCCGGGGGACAATCTACGAGCAGTACTTC. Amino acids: CATTRGTIYEQYF.

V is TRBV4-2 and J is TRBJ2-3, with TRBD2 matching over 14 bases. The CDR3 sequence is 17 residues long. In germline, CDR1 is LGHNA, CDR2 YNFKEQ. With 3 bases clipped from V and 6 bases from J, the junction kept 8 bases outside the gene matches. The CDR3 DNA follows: TGTGCCAGCAGCCATCACGCCGGGACTAGCGGGAGTGATACGCAGTATTTT. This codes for CASSHHAGTSGSDTQYF.

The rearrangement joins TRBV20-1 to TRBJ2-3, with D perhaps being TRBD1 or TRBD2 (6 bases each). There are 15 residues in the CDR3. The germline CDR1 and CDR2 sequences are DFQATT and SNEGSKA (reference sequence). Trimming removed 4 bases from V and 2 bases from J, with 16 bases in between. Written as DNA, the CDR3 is TGCAGTGCTAAAACCCCGGGGGCTAACACAGATACGCAGTATTTT. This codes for CSAKTPGANTDTQYF.

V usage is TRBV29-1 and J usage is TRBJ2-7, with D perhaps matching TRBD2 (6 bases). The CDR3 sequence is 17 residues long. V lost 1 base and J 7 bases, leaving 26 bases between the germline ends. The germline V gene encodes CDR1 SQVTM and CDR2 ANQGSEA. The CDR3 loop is CSVEGTGRGTRLGEQYF. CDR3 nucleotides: TGCAGCGTTGAAGGGACGGGTCGGGGGACTCGCTTAGGGGAGCAGTACTTC.

In DNA form, the CDR3 reads TGTGCCAGCACCGAGGGGGACTCTCGCAATCAGCCCCAGCATTTT. Encoded protein: CASTEGDSRNQPQHF. The chain has TRBV6-2 or TRBV6-3 and TRBJ1-5, with D tentatively TRBD1 (6 bases). Germline V gene data show CDR1 as MNHEY and CDR2 as SVGEGT. V lost 7 bases to trimming and J lost 2 bases, with 15 bases between them. The CDR3 is 15 residues long.